This TCR beta chain was recovered during a study of blood T cell repertoires in COVID-19. Study context: Donors in the United States, Italy and Spain gave samples during acute or convalescent COVID-19. PBMCs, B-cell-depleted T cells, or T cells provided the cDNA or gDNA that made up the material.

Per the study methods: Reference gene primer amplification gave nucleated cell count estimates. Method: immunoSEQ multiplex PCR; TCRdb's copy keeps in-frame clones and lacks some. The DNA was the basis for D and trimming; V, J and clone size are from that table. The table includes more than 150,000 clones, around 80% detected once. Germline CDR1 SGHRS, CDR2 YFSETQ. The CDR3 runs to 15 residues. The V segment lost 3 bases and the J segment 5 bases; nucleotides outside the gene matches: 7. The sequence was obtained from a woman in her 50s with acute or convalescent COVID-19. Sequencing used peripheral blood. The chain carries TRBV5-1 and TRBJ2-5, with TRBD1 matching over 10 bases. The CDR3 is CASSSGGQGLETQYF. The CDR3 region has the DNA TGCGCCAGCAGCTCCGGGGGACAGGGGCTGGAGACCCAGTACTTC.